Below, one T cell receptor beta chain is given with its context. Its specific antigen is unknown. Compared with germline, one end of the junction differs, possibly owing to a read error. The data were taken from a study of blood T cell repertoires in COVID-19 (dated by TCRdb to the early 2020s). Notes on the research overall: Collaborator samples came from the United States, Italy and Spain and covered acute and convalescent phases of COVID-19. The prospective study material was composed of cDNA or gDNA derived from T cells, B-cell-depleted T cells, or PBMCs. The dataset comprised deeply sampled blood TCRbeta repertoires from subjects exposed to, actively infected with, or recovered from COVID-19. The repertoires were released in a freely available public database intended as a resource for research on the immune response to SARS-CoV-2. The samples were drawn from the first 160 participants of the ongoing ImmuneRACE study and from over 950 subjects provided by 6 global collaborators. Sample metadata almost always included a de-identified subject ID, COVID-19 status, age in years and sex. Where available, HLA class I and class II types were taken from metadata supplied by the sample provider and were not determined by assay-based typing. Overall results and qualifications from the work: Clinical and demographic metadata were provided uncurated, with the amount varying by source and participant.

The collaborating institutions used their own protocols to collect whole blood in K2EDTA tubes. For TCRbeta analysis, collaborators shipped samples as frozen whole blood, isolated PBMCs, or DNA extracted from either of those sample types. TCRbeta CDR3 regions were amplified from genomic DNA using the immunoSEQ Assay, a bias-controlled multiplex PCR. For the original study's pipeline: The number of nucleated cells in each sample was estimated by amplification of reference gene primers within the assay. To quantify the absolute abundance of each unique TCRbeta CDR3 rearrangement, sequence reads were collapsed and filtered. Productive Simpson clonality was computed per sample as the square root of Simpson's diversity index over productive rearrangements. This is the immuneACCESS table as TCRdb keeps it, with only in-frame sequences that have V and J called. A part of the clones is gone; compared with another copy, unresolved V genes explain less than half, and the rest is unexplained. V, J and clone size reflect that table, while D and trimming were determined from the DNA. The sample contains over 55,000 clones, about nine tenths of them found a single time. The ten top clones hold approximately 5.4% of the sample.

Taken from the germline V gene (reference sequence), the CDR1 and CDR2 loops are LGHDT and YNNKEL. From cysteine to phenylalanine, the CDR3 is 13 amino acids long. The entry retains the CDR3 DNA only, 39 bases that are in frame from base 1. Sequencing used peripheral blood. The chain employs TRBV3-1 (or the pseudogene TRBV3-2) and TRBJ2-7; 8 central nucleotides agree with TRBD2. This sequence originates from a man aged 45-60 years with active COVID-19. The DNA sequence is as follows: TGTGCCAGCAGCCAAGGACTAGCGACTACCAGTGCCTTC. This codes for CASSQGLATTSAF.